This TCR beta chain was documented in a study of regulatory T cells in long-lasting Graves disease. Relying on iRepertoire HTBI primers and Arm-PCR of CDR3 regions, the team built TCR beta libraries. One entry per CDR3 protein results from TCRdb running MiXCR on the multiplex PCR reads. The sample shows about 320,000 distinct CDR3 sequences, about 18% of them seen only once. Study-wide results and caveats: There were preferences for TRBV28, TRBJ1-2 and TRBJ2-5 in persistent disease.

This clonotype was recorded at least ten times. Its antigen is not identified. Sample time point: newly diagnosed GD, antithyroid drugs for less than 3 months. After RNA was extracted from PBMCs, the TCR library was made from it. The guidelines of the American Thyroid Association were the basis for diagnosing Graves' disease. Germline-derived CDR1 and CDR2 are KGHSH and LQKENI. Trimming took 6 bases from V and 6 from J, leaving 18 bases between them. CDR3 size: 15 residues. The chain is built from TRBV18 and TRBJ2-1; a possible D gene is TRBD2 (6 bases). Sample: peripheral blood mononuclear cells (PBMCs), taken at new diagnosis, from a patient treated with antithyroid drugs. This TCR was recovered from a female donor with Graves disease. The CDR3 here is CASSKAGPPTNEQFF. As DNA, the CDR3 is TGTGCCAGCTCGAAAGCGGGTCCTCCTACCAATGAGCAGTTCTTC.